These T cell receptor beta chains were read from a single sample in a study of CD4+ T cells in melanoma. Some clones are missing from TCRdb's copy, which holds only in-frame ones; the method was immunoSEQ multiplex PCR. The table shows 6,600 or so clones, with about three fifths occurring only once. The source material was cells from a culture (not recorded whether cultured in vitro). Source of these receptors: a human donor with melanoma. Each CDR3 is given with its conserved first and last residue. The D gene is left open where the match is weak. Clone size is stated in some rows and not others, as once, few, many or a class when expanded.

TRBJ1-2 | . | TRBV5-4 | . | TGTGCCAGCAGCACCCCACAGGGTCAGGTCTATGGCTACACCTTC | CASSTPQGQVYGYTF
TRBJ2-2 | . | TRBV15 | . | TGTGCCACCAGCACCACCGACAGCGCGGGCGGGGAGCTGTTTTTT | CATSTTDSAGGELFF
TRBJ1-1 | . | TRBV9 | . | TGTGCCAGCAGCGCTTCCATTAGCGGCACTGAAGCTTTCTTT | CASSASISGTEAFF
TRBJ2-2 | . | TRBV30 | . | TGTGCCTGGAGTGGGGGCAGGACAGTCACCGGGGAGCTGTTTTTT | CAWSGGRTVTGELFF
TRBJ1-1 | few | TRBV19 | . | TGTGCCAGTATGGCGGGAGCCACTGAAGCTTTCTTT | CASMAGATEAFF
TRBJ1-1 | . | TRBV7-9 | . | TGTGCCAGCAGTGTCTCTGAAGCTTTCTTT | CASSVSEAFF
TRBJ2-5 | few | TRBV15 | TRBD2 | TGTGCCACCAGCAGAGATCAAGGAGGTAGCGGGGGGGCAAAGGAGACCCAGTACTTC | CATSRDQGGSGGAKETQYF
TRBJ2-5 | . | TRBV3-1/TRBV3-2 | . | TGTGCCAGCAGCCAAGATATCTCCGGGACCCAGTACTTC | CASSQDISGTQYF
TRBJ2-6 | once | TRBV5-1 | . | TGCGCCAGCAGGTCTAATTCTGGGGCCAACGTCCTGACTTTC | CASRSNSGANVLTF
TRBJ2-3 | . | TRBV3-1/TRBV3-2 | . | TGTGCCAGCAGCCCCGTTTCGCTGTTCCGCACAGATACGCAGTATTTT | CASSPVSLFRTDTQYF